Each of the 15 T cell receptor beta chains below was sequenced from the same sample in a study of blood T cell repertoires in COVID-19. Only in-frame clones appear in the TCRdb table, and some are missing; sequencing was by immunoSEQ multiplex PCR. The repertoire holds under 200,000 clones, with about 93% as singletons. Sequencing was performed on peripheral blood. These TCRs come from a man aged 50 to 59 with acute or convalescent COVID-19.

The chain carries TRBV19 and TRBJ1-6, with 9 bases matching TRBD1. CDR1 and CDR2 (germline): LNHDA, SQIVND (reference sequence). V lost 4 bases, J lost 5 bases, and 6 bases stayed unmatched. This CDR3 is 16 amino acids long. The CDR3 loop is CASSTTQGANNSPLHF. In DNA form, the CDR3 reads TGTGCCAGTAGTACTACACAGGGGGCCAATAATTCACCCCTCCACTTT.

The chain joins TRBV7-3 to TRBJ2-1; 8 bases are a match to TRBD2. V lost 5 bases to trimming and J lost 7 bases; unmatched junction nucleotides: 4. Germline CDR1 reads SGHTA; CDR2 reads FQGTGA. There are 13 residues in the CDR3. CDR3 nucleotide sequence: TGTGCCAGCAGCATTCCGGGGGGGAATGAGCAGTTCTTC. Translation: CASSIPGGNEQFF.

This chain uses TRBV10-3 with TRBJ1-1; TRBD1 might be the D (5 bases). Germline assignment: CDR1 ENHRY and CDR2 SYGVKD. Trimming took off 6 bases at V and 1 base at J, with 15 bases between the two ends. The CDR3 loop spans 15 amino acids. The CDR3 sequence: CAIRRSVTGNTEAFF. The CDR3 DNA reads as TGTGCCATCAGACGTTCCGTTACAGGGAACACTGAAGCTTTCTTT.

The chain carries TRBV10-3 and TRBJ2-1; D unclear. Germline lookup yields CDR1 ENHRY and CDR2 SYGVKD. V was cut by 0 bases and J by 9 bases, with 3 bases left in between. The CDR3 contains 11 residues. CDR3 sequence: CAISESFEQFF. DNA of the CDR3: TGTGCCATCAGTGAGTCCTTTGAGCAGTTCTTC.

Turning to this clone: The identical CDR3 is also encoded by other nucleotide sequences in the sample. The CDR3: CSARGAGGYTF. CDR3 bases: TGCAGTGCTAGAGGGGCAGGTGGCTACACCTTC. The V gene is TRBV20-1, the J gene TRBJ1-2; no reliable D call. Germline V gives CDR1 DFQATT, CDR2 SNEGSKA (reference sequence). V was trimmed by 1 base and J by 7 bases, leaving 7 bases between them. CDR3 size: 11 residues.

The chain is built from TRBV13 and TRBJ1-6; 7 positions match TRBD1. Trimming removed 5 bases from V and 4 bases from J; junction bases left unmatched: 8. This CDR3 region has 16 residues. Germline values: CDR1 PRHDT, CDR2 FYEKMQ (reference sequence). CDR3 bases: TGTGCCAGCAGCCCCAGGGGGAGGACTTATAATTCACCCCTCCACTTT. Its protein is CASSPRGRTYNSPLHF.

The V call is TRBV12-3 or TRBV12-4, the J call TRBJ1-2, with D perhaps TRBD1 (5 bases). The V end was cut by 5 bases, the J end by 6 bases, with 7 bases between. The CDR3 has 11 amino acids. The CDR3 DNA is TGTGCCAGCAGTCGACAGAATGGCTACACCTTC. The encoded protein is CASSRQNGYTF.

The genes are TRBV30 and TRBJ1-6; perhaps TRBD1 as D (6 bases). Looked up from germline, CDR1 is GTSNPN and CDR2 is SVGIG (reference sequence). This CDR3 region has 15 residues. The ends were cut back, 1 base at V and 5 bases at J, with 12 bases in the middle. The CDR3 spells CAWSGTATNNSPLHF. The CDR3 DNA is TGTGCCTGGAGTGGGACAGCAACCAATAATTCACCCCTCCACTTT.

The CDR3 sequence is CASSLEGDANYGYTF. The DNA for the CDR3 is TGTGCCAGCAGCCTTGAGGGGGACGCTAACTATGGCTACACCTTC. The rearrangement uses TRBV9 and TRBJ1-2, with a tentative D call TRBD1 (6 bases). Trimming left V 4 bases short and J 0 bases short, with 13 bases between. CDR3 length: 15 residues. From germline, CDR1 is SGDLS and CDR2 YYNGEE.

The rearrangement links TRBV11-2 to TRBJ2-7, with 8 positions matching TRBD1. From germline, CDR1 is SGHAT and CDR2 FQNNGV. V shed 1 base, J shed 7 bases, and the junction held 9 bases outside the gene matches. This CDR3 is 15 amino acids long. CDR3 sequence reads: CASSLASDRAGEQYF. In DNA, the CDR3 is TGTGCCAGCAGCTTAGCCTCGGACAGGGCGGGGGAGCAGTACTTC. The whole variable domain, filled in from reference TRBV11-2 and TRBJ2-7, reads EAGVAQSPRYKIIEKRQSVAFWCNPISGHATLYWYQQILGQGPKLLIQFQNNGVVDDSQLPKDRFSAERLKGVDSTLKIQPAKLEDSAVYLCASSLASDRAGEQYFGPGTRLTVT.

In its sample, this clone was seen once. Other DNA sequences in this specimen translate into the identical CDR3. This chain links TRBV7-2 with TRBJ1-5; 7 bases line up with TRBD1. This CDR3 is 14 amino acids long. CDR1 is SGHTA and CDR2 is FQGNSA in the germline V gene. Trimming cost V 2 bases and J 5 bases; bases outside gene matches: 3. CDR3 DNA: TGTGCCAGCAGCTTAAGACAGGGTGATCAGCCCCAGCATTTT. The encoded protein is CASSLRQGDQPQHF.

The chain is built from TRBV7-9 and TRBJ2-1; TRBD1 matches at 9 bases. Germline V gene sequence: CDR1 SEHNR, CDR2 FQNEAQ (reference sequence). The CDR3 is 12 residues long. With 11 bases clipped from V and 7 bases from J, the junction kept 6 bases outside the gene matches. CDR3 region: CAGTGPRNEQFF. DNA for the CDR3: TGTGCCGGGACAGGGCCCCGAAATGAGCAGTTCTTC.

V and J are TRBV3-1 (or the pseudogene TRBV3-2) and TRBJ2-5, with a tentative D call TRBD2 (6 bases). V lost 2 bases and J 3 bases, leaving 10 bases between the germline ends. The germline V gene encodes CDR1 LGHDT and CDR2 YNNKEL (reference sequence). The CDR3 length is 14 residues. The CDR3 region is CASSQYSGKETQYF. The CDR3 DNA follows: TGTGCCAGCAGCCAATATAGCGGAAAAGAGACCCAGTACTTC.

The V call is TRBV3-1 (or the pseudogene TRBV3-2), the J call TRBJ1-5; D uncertain. From germline, CDR1 is LGHDT and CDR2 YNNKEL (reference sequence). The CDR3 loop spans 13 amino acids. Deletions cut 4 bases from V and 3 bases from J, with 7 bases between. CDR3 in amino acids: CASSRQVNQPQHF. As DNA, the CDR3 is TGTGCCAGCAGCCGGCAGGTCAATCAGCCCCAGCATTTT.

The chain recombines TRBV7-9 with TRBJ2-2; 8 nucleotides match TRBD1. Germline assignment: CDR1 SEHNR and CDR2 FQNEAQ (reference sequence). The CDR3 sequence is 14 residues long. Losses at the gene ends were 7 bases for V and 6 bases for J; bases not matched to a gene: 7. CDR3 amino acids: CASTEAGGPGELFF. The CDR3 DNA reads as TGTGCCAGCACGGAGGCAGGGGGCCCCGGGGAGCTGTTTTTT.